The rows below give T cell receptor beta chains drawn from one sample of a study of CD8+ T cells in alopecia areata. TCRdb's copy holds only in-frame clones and misses some; the assay was immunoSEQ multiplex PCR. Found here are about 200,000 clones, 64% of them singletons; the top ten hold about 4%. Specimen: CD4+ T cells sorted from blood, collected at week 4, from a patient treated with tofacitinib. These receptors were taken from a human donor with alopecia areata. The CDR3 runs from the conserved cysteine through the conserved F or W. Fields, in order: D gene, J gene, clone size, V gene, CDR3 protein, CDR3 DNA. A D gene is named only where the DNA matches it firmly. Rows give clone size only sometimes, using once, few, many, or a class for an expanded clone.

D: .; J: TRBJ2-5; size: .; V: TRBV29-1; CDR3: CSVDLAGLETQYF; DNA: TGCAGCGTTGATCTTGCGGGGTTAGAGACCCAGTACTTC
D: .; J: TRBJ1-2; size: .; V: TRBV9; CDR3: CASSRDLGLYGYTF; DNA: TGTGCCAGCAGCCGGGACTTAGGGTTGTATGGCTACACCTTC
D: .; J: TRBJ2-7; size: .; V: TRBV7-9; CDR3: CASEGSSYEQYF; DNA: TGTGCCAGTGAGGGGAGCTCCTACGAGCAGTACTTC
D: TRBD2; J: TRBJ2-1; size: .; V: TRBV29-1; CDR3: CSVASGLGQFF; DNA: TGCAGCGTAGCTAGCGGGCTCGGGCAGTTCTTC
D: .; J: TRBJ2-7; size: .; V: TRBV7-2; CDR3: CASSPAGWYEQYF; DNA: TGTGCCAGCAGCCCCGCGGGTTGGTACGAGCAGTACTTC
D: TRBD1; J: TRBJ2-1; size: .; V: TRBV11-2; CDR3: CASSFRDSGNEQFF; DNA: TGTGCCAGCAGCTTCCGGGACAGTGGGAATGAGCAGTTCTTC
D: .; J: TRBJ1-1; size: .; V: TRBV18; CDR3: CASSPAGARTEAFF; DNA: TGTGCCAGCTCACCCGCGGGGGCGAGGACTGAAGCTTTCTTT
D: TRBD2; J: TRBJ2-1; size: once; V: TRBV6-5; CDR3: CATRRGITYNEQFF; DNA: TGTGCCACCCGGCGGGGGATAACCTACAATGAGCAGTTCTTC
D: .; J: TRBJ1-5; size: .; V: TRBV29-1; CDR3: CSVGAGMGPQHF; DNA: TGCAGCGTTGGGGCGGGTATGGGGCCCCAGCATTTT
D: TRBD2; J: TRBJ2-7; size: .; V: TRBV7-9; CDR3: CASLETSGGFEQYF; DNA: TGTGCCAGCTTGGAGACTAGCGGGGGATTCGAGCAGTACTTC
D: TRBD1; J: TRBJ1-6; size: .; V: TRBV29-1; CDR3: CSARQGSNSPLHF; DNA: TGCAGCGCCCGACAGGGTTCTAATTCACCCCTCCACTTT
D: .; J: TRBJ2-7; size: .; V: TRBV7-2; CDR3: CASSSTFISYEQYF; DNA: TGTGCCAGCAGCTCGACCTTCATCTCCTACGAGCAGTACTTC
D: .; J: TRBJ1-3; size: .; V: TRBV6-5; CDR3: CASSRDLSSGNTIYF; DNA: TGTGCCAGCAGTAGGGACCTATCCTCTGGAAACACCATATATTTT
D: TRBD1; J: TRBJ2-7; size: .; V: TRBV15; CDR3: CATSRDRGASYEQYF; DNA: TGTGCCACCAGCAGGGACAGGGGAGCCTCCTACGAGCAGTACTTC
D: TRBD2; J: TRBJ2-7; size: .; V: TRBV13; CDR3: CASSRTSGGASEQYF; DNA: TGTGCCAGCAGCCGGACTAGCGGGGGGGCCAGCGAGCAGTACTTC
D: TRBD1; J: TRBJ2-7; size: once; V: TRBV2; CDR3: CASSRTGIRNEQYF; DNA: TGTGCCAGCAGTCGGACAGGGATCAGGAACGAGCAGTACTTC
D: TRBD1; J: TRBJ1-6; size: .; V: TRBV6-5; CDR3: CASRQGNSPLHF; DNA: TGTGCCAGCAGACAGGGGAATTCACCCCTCCACTTT
D: .; J: TRBJ1-4; size: .; V: TRBV5-4; CDR3: CASSSGSVDEKLFF; DNA: TGTGCCAGCAGCTCCGGGTCCGTGGATGAAAAACTGTTTTTT
D: .; J: TRBJ2-3; size: .; V: TRBV10-3; CDR3: CAISAAGPLTDTQYF; DNA: TGTGCCATCAGTGCGGCGGGGCCCCTCACAGATACGCAGTATTTT
D: .; J: TRBJ2-3; size: .; V: TRBV25-1; CDR3: CASSESPLADTQYF; DNA: TGTGCCAGCAGTGAAAGCCCACTGGCAGATACGCAGTATTTT
D: TRBD2; J: TRBJ2-3; size: .; V: TRBV2; CDR3: CASSERLAGDDTQYF; DNA: TGTGCCAGCAGTGAAAGGCTAGCGGGGGACGATACGCAGTATTTT
D: .; J: TRBJ2-6; size: few; V: TRBV30; CDR3: CAWSVGWDSGANVLTF; DNA: TGTGCCTGGAGTGTGGGGTGGGACTCTGGGGCCAACGTCCTGACTTTC
D: .; J: TRBJ2-7; size: few; V: TRBV11-2; CDR3: CASSPEGLLGSYEQYF; DNA: TGTGCCAGCAGCCCCGAGGGGCTCCTGGGGTCCTACGAGCAGTACTTC
D: .; J: TRBJ1-6; size: .; V: TRBV6-5; CDR3: CASSPRRNSPLHF; DNA: TGTGCCAGCAGTCCCCGACGTAATTCACCCCTCCACTTT
D: .; J: TRBJ2-1; size: once; V: TRBV18; CDR3: CASSANGSPTHNEQFF; DNA: TGTGCCAGCTCAGCAAACGGGTCCCCGACGCACAATGAGCAGTTCTTC
D: TRBD1; J: TRBJ1-1; size: .; V: TRBV14; CDR3: CASSPRTGSINTEAFF; DNA: TGTGCCAGCAGCCCGAGGACAGGGTCTATAAACACTGAAGCTTTCTTT
D: .; J: TRBJ1-1; size: .; V: TRBV5-1; CDR3: CASSLNTLNTEAFF; DNA: TGCGCCAGCAGCTTGAACACACTGAACACTGAAGCTTTCTTT
D: .; J: TRBJ2-5; size: .; V: TRBV7-9; CDR3: CASSLLSETQYF; DNA: TGTGCCAGCAGCTTACTCTCGGAGACCCAGTACTTC
D: .; J: TRBJ2-2; size: .; V: TRBV7-2; CDR3: CASSLDFAGELFF; DNA: TGTGCCAGCAGCTTAGATTTCGCCGGGGAGCTGTTTTTT
D: .; J: TRBJ2-6; size: once; V: TRBV10-3; CDR3: CAISASAGANVLTF; DNA: TGTGCCATCAGTGCGTCAGCTGGGGCCAACGTCCTGACTTTC
D: TRBD1; J: TRBJ1-5; size: few; V: TRBV30; CDR3: CAWRGTGGNQPQHF; DNA: TGTGCCTGGAGGGGGACAGGGGGCAATCAGCCCCAGCATTTT
D: .; J: TRBJ1-1; size: .; V: TRBV2; CDR3: CASVRDLNTEAFF; DNA: TGTGCCAGCGTGAGGGACCTGAACACTGAAGCTTTCTTT